Below are 5 T cell receptor beta chains sequenced from a single sample in a study of long-term antiretroviral therapy in people with HIV. This was the immunoSEQ v3.0 assay at survey level. Assay used: immunoSEQ multiplex PCR; TCRdb lists only in-frame clones, some missing. Of under 15,000 clones listed, over 75% are singletons. Sample: unsorted PBMCs, taken 6.2 years after starting antiretroviral therapy. The receptors derive from a man aged 35-49 years with HIV.

The V call is TRBV7-9, the J call TRBJ1-3, with TRBD1 matching over 9 bases. V was clipped by 5 bases and J by 8 bases; unmatched bases: 10. CDR1 and CDR2 from the germline V gene are SEHNR and FQNEAQ (reference sequence). This CDR3 has 15 amino acids. The CDR3 protein is CASSNMGQGSDTIYF. The CDR3 DNA reads TGTGCCAGCAGCAACATGGGACAGGGTTCCGACACCATATATTTT.

The rearrangement links TRBV4-2 to TRBJ2-3, with D tentatively TRBD2 (5 bases). This CDR3 has 12 amino acids. Germline V gene sequence: CDR1 LGHNA, CDR2 YNFKEQ. V lost 4 bases, J lost 3 bases, and 5 bases lay in between. The CDR3 reads CASSRGTDTQYF. The CDR3 coding sequence is TGTGCCAGCAGCCGAGGGACAGATACGCAGTATTTT.

The gene calls are TRBV10-1 and TRBJ2-1; D gene ambiguous. CDR3 size: 15 residues. The V and J ends lost 2 bases and 0 bases respectively, with 8 bases between them. Germline-derived CDR1 and CDR2 are WNHNN and SYGVQD (reference sequence). The CDR3 region is CASSEPASSYNEQFF. In DNA form, the CDR3 reads TGCGCCAGCAGTGAGCCGGCGAGCTCCTACAATGAGCAGTTCTTC.

The chain is built from TRBV4-3 and TRBJ2-7; tentative D call: TRBD1 (6 bases). Germline V lookup: CDR1 LGHNA, CDR2 YSLEER. V was shortened by 1 base and J by 2 bases, with 12 bases between the two germline ends. The CDR3 is made up of 15 amino acids. For the CDR3, the DNA is TGCGCCAGCAGCCAAGGAACGACAGGAACCTACGAGCAGTACTTC. Translated: CASSQGTTGTYEQYF.

This clone occurred a few times. V and J are TRBV9 and TRBJ1-5; D unresolved. The CDR3 consists of 14 residues. Germline CDR1 SGDLS, CDR2 YYNGEE. Trimming cost V 2 bases and J 4 bases, with 10 bases left between them. CDR3 region: CASSVNGKNQPQHF. CDR3 coding DNA: TGTGCCAGCAGCGTCAACGGGAAAAATCAGCCCCAGCATTTT.